Listed here is a single T cell receptor (beta chain). Antigen: not known. This CDR3 has 16 amino acids. CDR1 is SGDLS, CDR2 YYNGEE, per germline. The ends lost 3 bases at V and 0 bases at J; junction bases unmatched: 7. These data belong to a study of cytomegalovirus exposure and HLA in healthy donors. Donors sampled were nominally healthy, though unrecorded immune exposures were likely. Use of 60 Vbeta and 13 Jbeta primers characterized the PCR. Assay used: immunoSEQ multiplex PCR; TCRdb lists only in-frame clones, some missing. The sample yields some 110,000 clones, 65% to 75% seen once. The study, taken as a whole, reports: The classifier, whose performance was assessed in both the original and validation cohorts, reportedly diagnosed cytomegalovirus status with high specificity and sensitivity.

The sequenced sample was PBMCs. The rearrangement joins TRBV9 to TRBJ2-3, with 7 bases fitting TRBD2. The receptor's source is a man aged 25 to 45 in good health and CMV-seropositive. CDR3 region: CASSARGVDSTDTQYF. The DNA for the CDR3 is TGTGCCAGCAGCGCTCGGGGGGTCGATAGCACAGATACGCAGTATTTT.